The entry below describes one TCR beta chain. Blood draws occurred at baseline, cycle 4 day 1, and cycle 7 day 1. The data were obtained in a study of OX40 agonist ivuxolimab in advanced cancers. In the study overall: Cancers in dose escalation were hepatocellular, melanoma, renal cell and head and neck.

The CDR3 loop spans 13 amino acids. Per germline, CDR1 MDHEN and CDR2 SYDVKM. The V end lost 6 bases, the J end lost 5 bases, and 13 bases lay between the germline ends. The repertoire was sequenced with immunoSEQ multiplex PCR; TCRdb's copy has only in-frame clones and lacks some. Of 43,000 or so clones listed, more than 80% are singletons. This TCR was recovered from an adult with an advanced solid tumor such as melanoma, head and neck, liver or kidney cancer. The material sequenced was CD4+ or CD8+ T cells sorted from blood, taken in a trial of the OX40 agonist ivuxolimab. The chain is built from TRBV28 and TRBJ2-5; D ambiguous. The CDR3 sequence: CASRPSGSETQYF. The DNA of the CDR3 is TGTGCCAGCAGACCCTCGGGTTCGGAGACCCAGTACTTC.